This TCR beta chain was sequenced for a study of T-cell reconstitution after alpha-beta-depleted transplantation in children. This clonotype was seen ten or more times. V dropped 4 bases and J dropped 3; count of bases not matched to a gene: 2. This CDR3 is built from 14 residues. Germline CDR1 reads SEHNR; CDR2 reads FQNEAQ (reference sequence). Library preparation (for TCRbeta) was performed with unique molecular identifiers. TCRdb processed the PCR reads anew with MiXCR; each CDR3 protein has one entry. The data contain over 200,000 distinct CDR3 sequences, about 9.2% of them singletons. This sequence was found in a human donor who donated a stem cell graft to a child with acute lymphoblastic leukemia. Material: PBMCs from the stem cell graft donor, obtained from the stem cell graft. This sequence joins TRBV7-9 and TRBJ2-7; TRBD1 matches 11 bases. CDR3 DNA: TGTGCCAGCAGCTGGGACAGGGGGGTCTACGAGCAGTACTTC. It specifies CASSWDRGVYEQYF.